This T cell receptor beta chain appears in the sequencing data of a study of blood T cell repertoires in COVID-19. Study-level information: PBMCs, B-cell-depleted T cells, or T cells provided the cDNA or gDNA that made up the material.

As regards this clone: At one of its ends the junction is not consistent with the germline gene, which may arise from a read error.

Germline CDR1 is SEHNR and CDR2 is FQNEAQ (reference sequence). There are 11 residues in the CDR3. Method: immunoSEQ multiplex PCR; TCRdb's copy keeps in-frame clones and lacks some. Counted here are roughly 100,000 clones, 80% to 90% occurring once; the ten biggest clones make up 32%. Sequencing used peripheral blood. The TCR was taken from an elderly woman with acute or convalescent COVID-19. The chain links TRBV7-9 to TRBJ1-4, with a possible D match to TRBD1 (6 bases). The CDR3 reads CAITNPGHLAF. The CDR3 coding sequence is TGTGCCATAACGAATCCGGGACATCTTGCGTTT.